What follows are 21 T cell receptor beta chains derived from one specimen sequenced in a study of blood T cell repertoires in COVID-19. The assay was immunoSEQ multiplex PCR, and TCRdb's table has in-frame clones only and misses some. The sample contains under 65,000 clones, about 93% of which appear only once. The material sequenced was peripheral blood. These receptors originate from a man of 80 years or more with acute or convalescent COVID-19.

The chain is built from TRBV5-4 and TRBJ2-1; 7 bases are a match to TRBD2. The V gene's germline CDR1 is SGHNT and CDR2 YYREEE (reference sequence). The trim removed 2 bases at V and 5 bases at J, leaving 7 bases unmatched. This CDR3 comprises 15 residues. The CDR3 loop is CASSFLGGTNNEQFF. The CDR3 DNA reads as TGTGCCAGCAGCTTCCTGGGAGGGACTAACAATGAGCAGTTCTTC.

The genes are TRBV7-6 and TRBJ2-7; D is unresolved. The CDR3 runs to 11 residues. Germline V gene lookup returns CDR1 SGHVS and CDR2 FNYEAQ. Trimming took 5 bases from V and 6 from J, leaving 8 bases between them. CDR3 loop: CASSTPGEQYF. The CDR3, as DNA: TGTGCCAGCAGCACGCCGGGCGAGCAGTACTTC.

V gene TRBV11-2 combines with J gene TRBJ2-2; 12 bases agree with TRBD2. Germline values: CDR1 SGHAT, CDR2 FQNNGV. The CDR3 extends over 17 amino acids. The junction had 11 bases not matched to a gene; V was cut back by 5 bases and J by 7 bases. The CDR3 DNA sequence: TGTGCCAGCAGCACTAGCCCTGGACTAGCGGGGATCGGGGAGCTGTTTTTT. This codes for CASSTSPGLAGIGELFF.

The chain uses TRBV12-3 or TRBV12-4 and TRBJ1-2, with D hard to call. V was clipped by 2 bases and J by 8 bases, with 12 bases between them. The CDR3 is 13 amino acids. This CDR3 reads CASSLFGGGGYTF. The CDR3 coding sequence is TGTGCCAGCAGTTTATTCGGCGGTGGCGGCTACACCTTC.

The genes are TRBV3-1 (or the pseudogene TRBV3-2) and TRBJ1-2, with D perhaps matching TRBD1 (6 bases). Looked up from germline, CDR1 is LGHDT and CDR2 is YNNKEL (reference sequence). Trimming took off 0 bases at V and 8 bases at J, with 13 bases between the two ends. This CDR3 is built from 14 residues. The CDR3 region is CASSQDWTAWGYTF. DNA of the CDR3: TGTGCCAGCAGCCAAGATTGGACAGCGTGGGGCTACACCTTC.

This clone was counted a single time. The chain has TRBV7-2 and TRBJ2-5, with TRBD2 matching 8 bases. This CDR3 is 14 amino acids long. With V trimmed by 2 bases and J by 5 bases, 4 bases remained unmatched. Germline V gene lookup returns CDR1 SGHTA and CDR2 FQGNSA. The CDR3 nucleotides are TGTGCCAGCAGCTTACGGGGGGGTATTGAGACCCAGTACTTC. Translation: CASSLRGGIETQYF.

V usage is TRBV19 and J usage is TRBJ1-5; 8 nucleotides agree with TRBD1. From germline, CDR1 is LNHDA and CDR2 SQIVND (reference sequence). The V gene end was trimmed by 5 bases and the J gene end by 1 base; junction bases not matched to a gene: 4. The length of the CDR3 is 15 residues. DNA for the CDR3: TGTGCCAGTAGTTTACACAGGGGGAGCAATCAGCCCCAGCATTTT. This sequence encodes CASSLHRGSNQPQHF.

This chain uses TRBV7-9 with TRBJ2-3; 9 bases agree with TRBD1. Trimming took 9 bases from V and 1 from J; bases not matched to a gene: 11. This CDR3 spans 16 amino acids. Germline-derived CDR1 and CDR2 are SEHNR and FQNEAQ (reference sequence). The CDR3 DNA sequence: TGTGCCAGTACCGGACCGGGACAGGGCGGCACAGATACGCAGTATTTT. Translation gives CASTGPGQGGTDTQYF.

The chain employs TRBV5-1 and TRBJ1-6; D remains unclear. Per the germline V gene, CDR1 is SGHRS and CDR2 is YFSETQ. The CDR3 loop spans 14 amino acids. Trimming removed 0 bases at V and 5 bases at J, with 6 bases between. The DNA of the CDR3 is TGCGCCAGCAGCTTGGGTGGCAATAATTCACCCCTCCACTTT. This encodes CASSLGGNNSPLHF.

CDR3 residues: CASRASGANVLTF. The DNA of the CDR3 is TGTGCCAGCAGAGCCTCTGGGGCCAACGTCCTGACTTTC. The chain combines TRBV9 with TRBJ2-6, with no clear D. V dropped 5 bases and J dropped 0 bases, with 3 bases sitting between them. This CDR3 is 13 amino acids long. Per germline, CDR1 SGDLS and CDR2 YYNGEE.

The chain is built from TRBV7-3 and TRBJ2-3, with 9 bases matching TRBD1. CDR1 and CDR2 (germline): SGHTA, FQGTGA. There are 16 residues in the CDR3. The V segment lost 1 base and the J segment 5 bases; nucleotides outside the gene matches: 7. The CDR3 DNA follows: TGTGCCAGCAGCTTAATCGCGGGACAGGGTAGAGATACGCAGTATTTT. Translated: CASSLIAGQGRDTQYF.

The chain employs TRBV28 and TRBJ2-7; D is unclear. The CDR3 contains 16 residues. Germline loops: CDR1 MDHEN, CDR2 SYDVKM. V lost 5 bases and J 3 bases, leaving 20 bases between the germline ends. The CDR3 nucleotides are TGTGCCAGCAGTCCTCTCTCGGGTCGCACGTACTACGAGCAGTACTTC. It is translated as CASSPLSGRTYYEQYF.

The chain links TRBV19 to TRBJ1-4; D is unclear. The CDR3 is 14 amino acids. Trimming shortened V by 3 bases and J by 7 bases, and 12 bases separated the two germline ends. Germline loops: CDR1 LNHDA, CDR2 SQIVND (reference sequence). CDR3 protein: CASSMAGNLEKLFF. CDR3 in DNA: TGTGCCAGTAGTATGGCAGGAAATCTTGAAAAACTGTTTTTT.

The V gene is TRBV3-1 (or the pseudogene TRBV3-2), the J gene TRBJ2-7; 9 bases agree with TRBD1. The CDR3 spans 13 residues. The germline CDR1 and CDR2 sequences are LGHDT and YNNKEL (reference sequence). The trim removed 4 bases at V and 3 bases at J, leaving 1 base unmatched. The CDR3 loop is CASSPGQGYEQYF. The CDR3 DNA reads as TGTGCCAGCAGCCCGGGACAGGGCTACGAGCAGTACTTC.

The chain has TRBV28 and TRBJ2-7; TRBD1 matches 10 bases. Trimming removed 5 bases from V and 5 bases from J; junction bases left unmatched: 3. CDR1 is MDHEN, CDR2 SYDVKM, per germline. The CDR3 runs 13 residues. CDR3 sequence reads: CASSGTGVHEQYF. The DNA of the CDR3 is TGTGCCAGCAGTGGGACAGGGGTCCACGAGCAGTACTTC.

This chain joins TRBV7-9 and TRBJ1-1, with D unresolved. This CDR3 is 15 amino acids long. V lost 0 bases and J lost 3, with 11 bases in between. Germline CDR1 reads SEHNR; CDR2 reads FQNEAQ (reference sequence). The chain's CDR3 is CASSLALTADTEAFF. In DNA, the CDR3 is TGTGCCAGCAGCTTAGCGCTCACAGCCGACACTGAAGCTTTCTTT.

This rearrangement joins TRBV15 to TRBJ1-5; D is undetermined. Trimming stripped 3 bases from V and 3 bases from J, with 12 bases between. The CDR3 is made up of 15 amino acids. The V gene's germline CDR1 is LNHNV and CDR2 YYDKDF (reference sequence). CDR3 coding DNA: TGTGCCACCAGCAGGAAAGACGGGTACAATCAGCCCCAGCATTTT. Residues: CATSRKDGYNQPQHF.

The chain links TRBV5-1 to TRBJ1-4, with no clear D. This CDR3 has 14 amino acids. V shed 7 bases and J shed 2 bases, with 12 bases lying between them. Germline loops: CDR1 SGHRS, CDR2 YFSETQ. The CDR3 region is CASGPGRTNEKLFF. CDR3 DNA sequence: TGCGCCAGCGGCCCGGGTAGGACTAATGAAAAACTGTTTTTT.

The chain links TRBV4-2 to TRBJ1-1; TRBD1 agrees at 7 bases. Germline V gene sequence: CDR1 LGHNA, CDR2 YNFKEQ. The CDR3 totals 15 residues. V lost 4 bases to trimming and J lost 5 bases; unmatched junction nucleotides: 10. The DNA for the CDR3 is TGTGCCAGCAGCCTAAGACAGGGCGCGGAGACTGAAGCTTTCTTT. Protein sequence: CASSLRQGAETEAFF.

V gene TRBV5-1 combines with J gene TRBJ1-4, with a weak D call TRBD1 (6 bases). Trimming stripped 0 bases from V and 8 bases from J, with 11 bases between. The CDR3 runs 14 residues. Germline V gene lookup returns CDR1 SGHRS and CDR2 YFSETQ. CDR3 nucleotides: TGCGCCAGCAGCTTGGCAGGGCAGGGGGAAAAACTGTTTTTT. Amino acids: CASSLAGQGEKLFF. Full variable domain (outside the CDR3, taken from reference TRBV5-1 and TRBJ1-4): KAGVTQTPRYLIKTRGQQVTLSCSPISGHRSVSWYQQTPGQGLQFLFEYFSETQRNKGNFPGRFSGRQFSNSRSEMNVSTLELGDSALYLCASSLAGQGEKLFFGSGTQLSVL.

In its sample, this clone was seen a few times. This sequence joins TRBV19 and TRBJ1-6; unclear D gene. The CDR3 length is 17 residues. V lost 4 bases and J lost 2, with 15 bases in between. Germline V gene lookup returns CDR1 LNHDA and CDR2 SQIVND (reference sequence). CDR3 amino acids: CASSSDPPGAYNSPLHF. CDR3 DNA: TGTGCCAGTAGTAGCGACCCTCCCGGGGCCTATAATTCACCCCTCCACTTT. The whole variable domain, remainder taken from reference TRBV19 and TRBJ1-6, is DGGITQSPKYLFRKEGQNVTLSCEQNLNHDAMYWYRQDPGQGLRLIYYSQIVNDFQKGDIAEGYSVSREKKESFPLTVTSAQKNPTAFYLCASSSDPPGAYNSPLHFGNGTRLTVT.